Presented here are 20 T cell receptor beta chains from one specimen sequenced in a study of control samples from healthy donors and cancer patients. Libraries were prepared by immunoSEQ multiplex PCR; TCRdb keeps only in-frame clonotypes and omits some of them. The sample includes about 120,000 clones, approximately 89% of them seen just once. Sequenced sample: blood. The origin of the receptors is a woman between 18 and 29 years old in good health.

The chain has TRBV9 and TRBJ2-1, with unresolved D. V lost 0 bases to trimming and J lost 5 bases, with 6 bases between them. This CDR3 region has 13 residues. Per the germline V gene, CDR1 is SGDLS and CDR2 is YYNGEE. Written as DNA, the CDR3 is TGTGCCAGCAGCGTAGCTTTGGACAATGAGCAGTTCTTC. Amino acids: CASSVALDNEQFF.

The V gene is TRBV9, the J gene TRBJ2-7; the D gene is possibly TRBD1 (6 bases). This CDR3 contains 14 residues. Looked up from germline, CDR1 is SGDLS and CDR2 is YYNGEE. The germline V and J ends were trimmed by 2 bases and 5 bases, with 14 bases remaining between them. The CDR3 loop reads CASSVGDTPHEQYF. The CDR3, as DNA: TGTGCCAGCAGCGTCGGGGACACCCCTCACGAGCAGTACTTC.

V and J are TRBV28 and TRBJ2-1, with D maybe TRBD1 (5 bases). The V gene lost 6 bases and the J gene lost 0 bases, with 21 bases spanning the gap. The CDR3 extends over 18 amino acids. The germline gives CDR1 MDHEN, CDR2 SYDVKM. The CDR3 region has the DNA TGTGCCAGCAGGATGGCATTCTCAGGGCTGGGCTCCTACAATGAGCAGTTCTTC. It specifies CASRMAFSGLGSYNEQFF.

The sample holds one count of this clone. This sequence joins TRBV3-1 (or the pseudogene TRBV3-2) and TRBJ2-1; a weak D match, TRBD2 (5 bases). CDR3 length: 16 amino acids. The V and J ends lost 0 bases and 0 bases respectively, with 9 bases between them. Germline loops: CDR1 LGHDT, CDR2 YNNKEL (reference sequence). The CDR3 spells CASSQDGGSSYNEQFF. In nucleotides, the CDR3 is TGTGCCAGCAGCCAAGATGGTGGGAGCTCCTACAATGAGCAGTTCTTC.

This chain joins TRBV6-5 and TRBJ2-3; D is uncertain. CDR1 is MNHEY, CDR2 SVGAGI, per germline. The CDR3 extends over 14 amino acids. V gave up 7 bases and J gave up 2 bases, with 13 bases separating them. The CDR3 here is CASTTSPATDTQYF. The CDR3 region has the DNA TGTGCCAGCACCACTTCTCCGGCCACAGATACGCAGTATTTT.

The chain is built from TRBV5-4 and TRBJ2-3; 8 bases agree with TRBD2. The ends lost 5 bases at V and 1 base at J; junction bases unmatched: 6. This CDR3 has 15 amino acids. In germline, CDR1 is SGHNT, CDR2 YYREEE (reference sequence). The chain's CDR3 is CASRSGTRGTDTQYF. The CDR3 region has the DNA TGTGCCAGCAGGTCCGGGACTAGAGGCACAGATACGCAGTATTTT.

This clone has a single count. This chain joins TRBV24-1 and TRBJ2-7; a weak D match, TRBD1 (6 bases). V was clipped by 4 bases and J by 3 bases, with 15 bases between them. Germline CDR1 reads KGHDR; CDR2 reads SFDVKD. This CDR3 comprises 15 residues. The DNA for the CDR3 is TGTGCCACCAGTGACCCACAGGGCGGTTACTACGAGCAGTACTTC. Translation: CATSDPQGGYYEQYF.

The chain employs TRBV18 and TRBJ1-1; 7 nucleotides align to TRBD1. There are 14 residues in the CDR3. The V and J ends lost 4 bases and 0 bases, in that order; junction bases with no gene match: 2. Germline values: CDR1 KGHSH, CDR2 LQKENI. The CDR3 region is CASSRDSMNTEAFF. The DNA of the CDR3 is TGTGCCAGCTCACGGGACAGCATGAACACTGAAGCTTTCTTT.

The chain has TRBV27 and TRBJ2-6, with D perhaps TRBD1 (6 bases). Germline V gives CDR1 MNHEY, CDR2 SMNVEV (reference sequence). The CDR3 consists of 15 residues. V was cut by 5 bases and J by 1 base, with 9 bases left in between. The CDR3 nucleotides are TGTGCCAGCAGTCGCAGGGGTTCTGGGGCCAACGTCCTGACTTTC. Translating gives CASSRRGSGANVLTF.

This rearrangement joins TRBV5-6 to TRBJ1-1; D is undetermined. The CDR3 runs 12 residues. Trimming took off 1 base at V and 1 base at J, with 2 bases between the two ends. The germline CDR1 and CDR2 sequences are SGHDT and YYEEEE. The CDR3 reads CASSLTNTEAFF. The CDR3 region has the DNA TGTGCCAGCAGCTTGACGAACACTGAAGCTTTCTTT.

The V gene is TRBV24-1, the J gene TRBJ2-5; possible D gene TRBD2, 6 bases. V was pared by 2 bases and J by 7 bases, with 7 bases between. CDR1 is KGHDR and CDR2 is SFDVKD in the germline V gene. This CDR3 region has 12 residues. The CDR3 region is CATSDWRGTQYF. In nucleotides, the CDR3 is TGTGCCACCAGTGATTGGAGGGGGACCCAGTACTTC.

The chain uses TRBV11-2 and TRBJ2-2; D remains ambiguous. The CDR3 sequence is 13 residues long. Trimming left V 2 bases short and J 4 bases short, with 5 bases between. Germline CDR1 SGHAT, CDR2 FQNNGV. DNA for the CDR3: TGTGCCAGCAGCTTATTAGGCACCGGGGAGCTGTTTTTT. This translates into CASSLLGTGELFF.

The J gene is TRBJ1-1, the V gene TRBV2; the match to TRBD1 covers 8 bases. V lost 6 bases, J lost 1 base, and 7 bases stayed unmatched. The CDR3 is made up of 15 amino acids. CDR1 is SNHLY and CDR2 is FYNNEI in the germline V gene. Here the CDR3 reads CASRWKGQENTEAFF. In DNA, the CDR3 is TGTGCCAGCAGATGGAAGGGACAGGAGAACACTGAAGCTTTCTTT.

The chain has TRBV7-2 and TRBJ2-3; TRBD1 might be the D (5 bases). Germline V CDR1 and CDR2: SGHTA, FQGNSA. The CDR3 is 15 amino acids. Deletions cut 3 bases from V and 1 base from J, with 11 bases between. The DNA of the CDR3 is TGTGCCAGCAGCTTTGTGTGGGGCGGCACAGATACGCAGTATTTT. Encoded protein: CASSFVWGGTDTQYF.

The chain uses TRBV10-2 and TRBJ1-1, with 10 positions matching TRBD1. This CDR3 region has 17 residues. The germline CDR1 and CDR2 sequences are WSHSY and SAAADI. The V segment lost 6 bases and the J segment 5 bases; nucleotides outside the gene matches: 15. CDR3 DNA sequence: TGCGCCAGCAGACACCCGGGCCGACAGGGGGCTTGGACTGAAGCTTTCTTT. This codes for CASRHPGRQGAWTEAFF.

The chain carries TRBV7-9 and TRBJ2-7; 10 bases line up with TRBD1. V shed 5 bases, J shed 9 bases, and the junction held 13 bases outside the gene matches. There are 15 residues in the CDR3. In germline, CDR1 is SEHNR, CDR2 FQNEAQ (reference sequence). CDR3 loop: CASSPTTGQGRRQYF. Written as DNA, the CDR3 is TGTGCCAGCAGCCCCACAACGGGACAGGGGAGGAGGCAGTACTTC. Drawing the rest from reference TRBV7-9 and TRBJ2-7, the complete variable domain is DTGVSQNPRHKITKRGQNVTFRCDPISEHNRLYWYRQTLGQGPEFLTYFQNEAQLEKSRLLSDRFSAERPKGSFSTLEIQRTEQGDSAMYLCASSPTTGQGRRQYFGPGTRLTVT.

The CDR3: CASSLRSQNTEAFF. The CDR3 DNA reads as TGCGCCAGCAGCCTGAGGTCCCAGAACACTGAAGCTTTCTTT. The chain has TRBV5-1 and TRBJ1-1, with D hard to call. Trimming removed 4 bases from V and 1 base from J, with 11 bases in between. From germline, CDR1 is SGHRS and CDR2 YFSETQ. The CDR3 runs 14 residues.

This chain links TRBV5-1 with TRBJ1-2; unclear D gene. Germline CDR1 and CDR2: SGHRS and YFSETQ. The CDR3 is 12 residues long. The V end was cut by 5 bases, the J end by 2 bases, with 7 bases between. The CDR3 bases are TGCGCCAGCAGGGCGGAGAACTATGGCTACACCTTC. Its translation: CASRAENYGYTF. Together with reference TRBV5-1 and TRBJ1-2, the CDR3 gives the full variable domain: KAGVTQTPRYLIKTRGQQVTLSCSPISGHRSVSWYQQTPGQGLQFLFEYFSETQRNKGNFPGRFSGRQFSNSRSEMNVSTLELGDSALYLCASRAENYGYTFGSGTRLTVV.

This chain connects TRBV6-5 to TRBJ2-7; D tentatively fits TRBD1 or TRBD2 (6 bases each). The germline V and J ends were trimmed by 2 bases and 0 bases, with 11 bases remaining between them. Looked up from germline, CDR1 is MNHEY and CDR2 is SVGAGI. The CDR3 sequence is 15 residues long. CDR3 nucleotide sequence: TGTGCCAGCAGTTACGGAGGGGGTGGCTCCTACGAGCAGTACTTC. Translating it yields CASSYGGGGSYEQYF.

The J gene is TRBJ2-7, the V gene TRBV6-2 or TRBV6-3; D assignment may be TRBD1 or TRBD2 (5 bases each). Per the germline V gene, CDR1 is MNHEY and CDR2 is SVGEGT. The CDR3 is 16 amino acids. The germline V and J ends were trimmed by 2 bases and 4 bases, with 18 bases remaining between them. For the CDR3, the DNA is TGTGCCAGCAGTTACGATTCGAGGGGAACCCTTTACGAGCAGTACTTC. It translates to CASSYDSRGTLYEQYF.